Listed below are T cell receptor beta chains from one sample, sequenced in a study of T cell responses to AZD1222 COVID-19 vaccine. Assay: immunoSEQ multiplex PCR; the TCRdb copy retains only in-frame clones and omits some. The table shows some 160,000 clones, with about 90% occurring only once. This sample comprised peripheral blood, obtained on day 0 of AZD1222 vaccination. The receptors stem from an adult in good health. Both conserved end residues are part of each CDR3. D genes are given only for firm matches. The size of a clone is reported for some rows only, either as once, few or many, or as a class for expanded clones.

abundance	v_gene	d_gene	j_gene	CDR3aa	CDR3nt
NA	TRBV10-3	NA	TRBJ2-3	CAIIRGPGFTDTQYF	TGTGCCATCATTAGGGGCCCAGGGTTCACAGATACGCAGTATTTT
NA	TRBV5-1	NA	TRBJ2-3	CASSLVSATDTQYF	TGCGCCAGCAGCTTGGTTAGCGCCACAGATACGCAGTATTTT
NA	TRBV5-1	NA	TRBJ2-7	CASSSQGGPYEQYF	TGCGCCAGCAGCTCACAAGGTGGGCCCTACGAGCAGTACTTC
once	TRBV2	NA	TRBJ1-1	CASRSQGNTEAFF	TGTGCCAGCAGGAGTCAAGGGAACACTGAAGCTTTCTTT
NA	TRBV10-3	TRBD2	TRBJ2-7	CAISEGLAGTYEQYF	TGTGCCATCAGTGAGGGGCTAGCGGGCACCTACGAGCAGTACTTC
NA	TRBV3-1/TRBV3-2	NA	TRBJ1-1	CASSQVGRMNTEAFF	TGTGCCAGCAGCCAAGTAGGCAGGATGAACACTGAAGCTTTCTTT
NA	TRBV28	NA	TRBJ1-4	CASSFGGTNEKLFF	TGTGCCAGCAGTTTCGGGGGGACTAATGAAAAACTGTTTTTT
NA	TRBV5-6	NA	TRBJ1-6	CASSLEVSSSPLHF	TGTGCCAGCAGCTTGGAAGTATCGAGTTCACCCCTCCACTTT
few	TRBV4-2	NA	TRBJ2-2	CASSPPSGQGHGELFF	TGTGCCAGCAGCCCGCCGAGCGGGCAGGGTCACGGGGAGCTGTTTTTT
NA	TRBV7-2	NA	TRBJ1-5	CASSLGPPPQHF	TGTGCCAGCAGCTTAGGACCTCCGCCCCAGCATTTT
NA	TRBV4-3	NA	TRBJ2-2	CASSQDRRRELFF	TGCGCCAGCAGCCAAGATCGCCGCCGGGAGCTGTTTTTT
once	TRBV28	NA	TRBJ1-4	CASSFAGFNEKLFF	TGTGCCAGCAGTTTTGCAGGGTTTAATGAAAAACTGTTTTTT
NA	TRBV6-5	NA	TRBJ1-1	CASGATGNTEAFF	TGTGCCAGCGGCGCGACGGGGAACACTGAAGCTTTCTTT
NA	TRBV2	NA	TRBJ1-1	CASSVGLRTEAFF	TGTGCCAGCAGTGTCGGGTTACGGACTGAAGCTTTCTTT
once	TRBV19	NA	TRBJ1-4	CASNQGHNEKLFF	TGTGCCAGTAATCAGGGGCATAATGAAAAACTGTTTTTT
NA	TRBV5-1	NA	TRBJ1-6	CASRDIGSPLHF	TGCGCCAGCAGGGATATAGGTTCACCCCTCCACTTT
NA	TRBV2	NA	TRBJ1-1	CASSENTEAFF	TGTGCCAGCAGTGAAAACACTGAAGCTTTCTTT
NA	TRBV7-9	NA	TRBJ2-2	CASSFQGSGELFF	TGTGCCAGCAGCTTCCAGGGATCCGGGGAGCTGTTTTTT
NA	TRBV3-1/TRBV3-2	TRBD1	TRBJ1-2	CASSQGQGGGFGYTF	TGTGCCAGCAGCCAAGGTCAAGGGGGCGGGTTTGGCTACACCTTC
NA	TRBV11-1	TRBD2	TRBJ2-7	CASSLGLAGAYEQYF	TGTGCCAGCAGCTTAGGACTAGCGGGAGCCTACGAGCAGTACTTC
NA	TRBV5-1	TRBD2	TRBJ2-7	CASSILAGPAYEQYF	TGCGCCAGCAGCATCCTAGCGGGGCCAGCCTACGAGCAGTACTTC
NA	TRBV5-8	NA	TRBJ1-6	CASTGQNNSPLHF	TGTGCCAGCACCGGACAGAATAATTCACCCCTCCACTTT
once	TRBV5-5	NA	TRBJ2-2	CASSGYRTGELFF	TGTGCCAGCAGCGGTTATCGGACCGGGGAGCTGTTTTTT
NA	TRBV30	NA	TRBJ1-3	CAWSTGGYTIYF	TGTGCCTGGAGTACGGGAGGATACACCATATATTTT
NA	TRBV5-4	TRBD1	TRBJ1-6	CASSPRQGANGSPLHF	TGTGCCAGCAGCCCCAGACAGGGAGCAAATGGATCACCCCTCCACTTT
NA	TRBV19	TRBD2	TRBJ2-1	CASSLRTSGYNEQFF	TGTGCCAGTAGCCTGAGGACTAGCGGTTACAATGAGCAGTTCTTC
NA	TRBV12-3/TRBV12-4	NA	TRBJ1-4	CASRETTNEKLFF	TGTGCCAGCAGAGAGACAACTAATGAAAAACTGTTTTTT
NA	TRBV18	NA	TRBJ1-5	CASSPGSNQPQHF	TGTGCCAGCTCACCAGGCAGCAATCAGCCCCAGCATTTT
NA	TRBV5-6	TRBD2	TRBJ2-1	CASSLELAGGNYNEQFF	TGTGCCAGCAGCTTGGAACTAGCGGGAGGGAATTACAATGAGCAGTTCTTC
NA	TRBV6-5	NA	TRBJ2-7	CASTLDNSLYEQYF	TGTGCCAGCACGTTGGACAACAGTCTCTACGAGCAGTACTTC
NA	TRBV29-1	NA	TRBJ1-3	CSVASDGNTIYF	TGCAGCGTTGCGTCGGATGGAAACACCATATATTTT
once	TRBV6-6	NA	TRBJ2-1	CASTLGGSSYNEQFF	TGTGCCAGCACCCTAGGAGGTTCCAGCTACAATGAGCAGTTCTTC
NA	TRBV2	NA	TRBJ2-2	CASNPGDGTGELFF	TGTGCCAGCAACCCCGGAGACGGCACCGGGGAGCTGTTTTTT
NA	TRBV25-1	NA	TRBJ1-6	CASSGGAASSYNSPLHF	TGTGCCAGCAGTGGAGGGGCCGCGAGCTCCTATAATTCACCCCTCCACTTT
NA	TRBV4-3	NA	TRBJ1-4	CASSQDSVGAGEKLFF	TGCGCCAGCAGCCAAGATTCGGTGGGGGCGGGTGAAAAACTGTTTTTT
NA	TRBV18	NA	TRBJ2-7	CASSPVKKAVYEQYF	TGTGCCAGCTCACCGGTTAAGAAAGCGGTCTACGAGCAGTACTTC
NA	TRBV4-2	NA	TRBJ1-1	CATQGGAGTEAFF	TGTGCCACCCAAGGCGGGGCTGGCACTGAAGCTTTCTTT
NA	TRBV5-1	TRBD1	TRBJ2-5	CASSLGQQETQYF	TGCGCCAGCAGCCTGGGACAGCAAGAGACCCAGTACTTC
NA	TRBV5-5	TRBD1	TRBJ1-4	CASSLQGGNEKLFF	TGTGCCAGCAGCCTACAGGGGGGCAATGAAAAACTGTTTTTT
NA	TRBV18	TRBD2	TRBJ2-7	CASSPPGTSLRSSYEQYF	TGTGCCAGCTCACCCCCCGGGACTAGCTTAAGGAGCTCCTACGAGCAGTACTTC
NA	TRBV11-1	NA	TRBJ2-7	CASSLPSAFDEQYF	TGTGCCAGCAGCTTACCGTCGGCGTTCGACGAGCAGTACTTC
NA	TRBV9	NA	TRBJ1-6	CASSVAGRGNSPLHF	TGTGCCAGCAGCGTGGCGGGCAGGGGCAATTCACCCCTCCACTTT
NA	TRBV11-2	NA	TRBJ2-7	CASSLGPPAGEQYF	TGTGCCAGCAGCTTAGGACCTCCCGCGGGGGAGCAGTACTTC
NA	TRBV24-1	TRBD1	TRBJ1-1	CATRTGANTEAFF	TGTGCCACCAGGACAGGGGCGAACACTGAAGCTTTCTTT
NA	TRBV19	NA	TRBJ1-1	CASSIGGGPGTEAFF	TGTGCCAGTAGTATAGGGGGGGGGCCTGGCACTGAAGCTTTCTTT
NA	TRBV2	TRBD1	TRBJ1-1	CASSEHRGARNTEAFF	TGTGCCAGCAGTGAACACAGGGGCGCAAGGAACACTGAAGCTTTCTTT
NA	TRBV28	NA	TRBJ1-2	CASSPPSMSYGYTF	TGTGCCAGCAGTCCCCCCTCTATGAGCTATGGCTACACCTTC
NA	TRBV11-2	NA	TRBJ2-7	CASSPIWYEQYF	TGTGCCAGCAGCCCCATTTGGTACGAGCAGTACTTC
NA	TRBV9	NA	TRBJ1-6	CASSESGSPLHF	TGTGCCAGCAGCGAGAGTGGTTCACCCCTCCACTTT
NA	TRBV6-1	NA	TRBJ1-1	CASSEGEGWGTEAFF	TGTGCCAGCAGTGAAGGGGAGGGGTGGGGCACTGAAGCTTTCTTT
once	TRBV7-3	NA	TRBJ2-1	CASSPGNNEQFF	TGTGCCAGCAGCCCTGGGAACAATGAGCAGTTCTTC
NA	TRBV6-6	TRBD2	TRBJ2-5	CASSPKTSGRAEWETQYF	TGTGCCAGCAGTCCCAAGACTAGCGGGAGGGCCGAGTGGGAGACCCAGTACTTC
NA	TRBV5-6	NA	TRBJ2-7	CASSLGLQEQYF	TGTGCCAGCAGCCTAGGACTTCAAGAGCAGTACTTC
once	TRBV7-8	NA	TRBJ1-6	CASSKKTGTWVNSPLHF	TGTGCCAGCAGCAAAAAAACCGGGACGTGGGTTAATTCACCCCTCCACTTT